This note documents a single TCR beta chain sequence. There is no known antigen for this receptor. The sample holds no much larger clone one base away, and base qualities are not on file. The library was obtained by 5' RACE. Data came from an Illumina HiSeq 2500. A second PCR of roughly 7 to 11 cycles was performed with a sample-barcoded 5' primer and a J-beta primer mix. A template-switch 5' adaptor carrying 12 random nucleotides introduced a unique molecular identifier onto each TCR beta cDNA molecule. Each sample yielded at least 3 million CDR3-containing paired-end reads. First-strand cDNA was synthesized from all RNA with the Mint cDNA synthesis kit, primed by a TRBC-specific oligonucleotide. After uracil-DNA glycosylase treatment, a first 18-cycle PCR used universal primers M1SS and BC2_uni_R on all cDNA. The original methods were these. Normalization of each sample was performed by random selection of 1 million high-quality reads, each carrying a distinct molecular identifier. Instead of being binned into consensus sequences, reads that shared molecular identifiers were thrown out. MiTCR, run with a Q25 quality threshold and the strictest error-elimination algorithm, handled CDR3 identification, clonotype clustering and error correction. A nonparametric unseen species model using Euler transformation provided a lower-bound estimate of total TCR beta diversity. In-frame beta chains were kept once TCRdb had trimmed the public reads at Q25 with fastp and called clones with MiXCR. Rows are combined by CDR3 protein, so each entry shows the most common genes and DNA. The V and J calls were not made by the authors but by TCRdb's processing. Here the sample has under 1,000,000 distinct CDR3 sequences; about 42% occur a single time. The top ten hold about a sixth of the sample.

The data originate from a study of blood T cells in healthy people across ages (dated by TCRdb to 2014 to 2015). In the study overall: In model experiments, template switching captured about one uniquely barcoded TCR beta cDNA molecule for every two T cells. To track age-related changes in TCR beta repertoire diversity, the study relied on deep sequencing normalized with unique cDNA molecular identifiers. Donors were grouped into four age groups: young (average 16 years), middle-aged (less than 40), aged (about 60) and long-lived (just over 80). To avoid experimental bias, donors of different ages were distributed randomly across sequencing lanes. Using the same blood draw, the study looked at two additional independent replicas of 1 million unique cDNA reads for two donors, one aged 18 to 30 and the other aged 80 or older.

CDR1 SQVTM and CDR2 ANQGSEA were looked up in the germline V gene. The CDR3 numbers 14 residues from cysteine through phenylalanine. Only the CDR3 region is kept as DNA, spanning 42 bases read in frame from base 1. The donors were some 36 Caucasian individuals from Russia, aged 6 to 90 years, who were systemically healthy. Each donor gave about 9.2 milliliters of peripheral blood, drawn into EDTA-treated Vacutainer tubes. Ficoll-Paque density-gradient centrifugation was used to isolate PBMCs, with at least 7 million per sample. Total RNA, at least 6 micrograms per sample, was extracted from PBMCs with Trizol reagent. For every donor, flow cytometry on a PBMC aliquot measured the percentage of naive CD45RAhigh/CD27high T cells. Summary of the overall study and its limitations: Because the CMV infection status of the donors was unknown, age-related changes in expanded clonotypes may potentially have been confounded. Estimates of total diversity from one million sequenced T cells were regarded as lower bounds and underestimates. Observed TCR beta diversity per million T cells fell roughly linearly with age, and a significant reduction was already apparent by age around 44. Bulk unsorted PBMC profiling prevented conclusive comparison of naive and antigen-experienced compartments. The long-lived group showed more naive CD4+ T cells, fewer expanded clones and increased TCR diversity than the aged group, suggesting age selection. Observed TCR beta diversity correlated strongly with the percentage of naive T cells measured by flow cytometry.

Sequencing was performed on blood. The TCR was taken from a man at least 80 years old in good health. The chain is encoded by TRBV29-1 joined to TRBJ2-7; the D segment could be TRBD2, given 6 matching bases. The tail of the sequence fits TRBJ2-5 better, so the J call may be wrong. For the CDR3, the sequence is CSVESLAGGETQYF. The DNA sequence is TGCAGCGTTGAAAGTTTGGCAGGAGGGGAGACCCAGTACTTC.